This T cell receptor (beta chain) was retrieved from a study of T cell responses to AZD1222 COVID-19 vaccine. In the study overall: The study pooled second doses at about 4 or about 12 weeks. Study results and limitations: Repertoires were obtained solely post-peak T cell response. Unmutated variant regions are reportedly targeted by nearly half of spike-specific TCRs.

Germline V CDR1 and CDR2: SGHKS, YYEKEE (reference sequence). Trimming left V 4 bases short and J 2 bases short, with 16 bases between. The CDR3 has 16 amino acids. Only in-frame clones appear in the TCRdb table, and some are missing; sequencing was by immunoSEQ multiplex PCR. The sample comprises 100,000 to 150,000 clones, 70% to 90% of which are singletons, and over 9.5% rests with the top ten. This clone appeared once. As yet, its antigen is unknown. The clonotype comes from an adult in good health. The sequences come from peripheral blood, collected on day 0 of AZD1222 vaccination. V is TRBV5-5 and J is TRBJ2-1; D possibly corresponds to TRBD1 (7 bases). The CDR3 here is CASSPRGRGAYNEQFF. CDR3 sequence (DNA): TGTGCCAGCAGCCCTCGTGGCAGGGGGGCCTACAATGAGCAGTTCTTC.